Shown below are 21 T cell receptor beta chains from a single sample sequenced in a study of T cells after yellow fever vaccination. Via MiXCR, TCRdb re-called the 5' RACE reads, giving one row per CDR3 protein. The sample holds 350,000 or so distinct CDR3 sequences, less than 9.5% seen once. The specimen was PBMCs, collected roughly 45 days after the first yellow fever vaccination. These TCRs come from a man between 18 and 29 years old who received the YFV17D yellow fever vaccine.

The V and J genes are TRBV4-2 and TRBJ2-1; the D call may be TRBD1 or TRBD2 (5 bases each). The CDR3 loop spans 15 amino acids. Germline V CDR1 and CDR2: LGHNA, YNFKEQ. Trimming left V 4 bases short and J 10 bases short, with 20 bases between. The CDR3 loop is CASSPGRDPRREQFF. For the CDR3, the DNA is TGTGCCAGCAGCCCAGGCCGGGACCCCAGGAGGGAGCAGTTCTTC.

This chain's CDR3 is CASSHRHRGQSRKLFF. The CDR3 DNA reads as TGCGCCAGCAGTCACCGCCATCGGGGACAGTCGCGAAAACTGTTTTTT. The chain recombines TRBV23-1 with TRBJ1-4; TRBD1 agrees at 7 bases. TRBV23-1 is an ORF; its function is uncertain. The CDR3 length is 16 residues. Germline trimming cut 3 bases from V and 10 bases from J; bases unmatched to any gene: 14.

V gene TRBV6-1 combines with J gene TRBJ2-5; 11 bases are shared with TRBD1. Germline CDR1 reads MNHNS; CDR2 reads SASEGT. The CDR3 runs 15 residues. Trimming at V came to 6 bases and at J to 4 bases, leaving 7 bases not matched to a gene. CDR3 sequence (DNA): TGTGCCAGCAGCAAACCGGGACAGGGGGTAGAGACCCAGTACTTC. It translates to CASSKPGQGVETQYF.

The table lists this clonotype with a few counts. The rearrangement uses TRBV20-1 and TRBJ1-1; D possibly corresponds to TRBD1 (5 bases). Germline V gene lookup returns CDR1 DFQATT and CDR2 SNEGSKA (reference sequence). This CDR3 contains 13 residues. V lost 4 bases to trimming and J lost 5 bases, with 14 bases between them. The CDR3 spells CSATQGAGTEAFF. CDR3 sequence (DNA): TGCAGTGCTACTCAAGGGGCGGGGACTGAAGCTTTCTTT.

This clonotype was counted at least ten times. The gene calls are TRBV5-1 and TRBJ1-1; 8 bases are a match to TRBD1. Trimming took 1 base from V and 4 from J; bases not matched to a gene: 3. From germline, CDR1 is SGHRS and CDR2 YFSETQ. This CDR3 spans 14 amino acids. The CDR3, as DNA: TGCGCCAGCAGCTTGACAGGGGGGAGCACTGAAGCTTTCTTT. Its protein is CASSLTGGSTEAFF.

This clonotype appeared a few times. The chain carries TRBV28 and TRBJ2-1, with D unclear. The CDR3 is made up of 16 amino acids. Germline CDR1 and CDR2: MDHEN and SYDVKM. Trimming took off 5 bases at V and 2 bases at J, with 16 bases between the two ends. The CDR3 loop reads CASSGVADSPYNEQFF. CDR3 nucleotides: TGTGCCAGCAGTGGAGTGGCCGACTCGCCCTACAATGAGCAGTTCTTC. The complete variable domain, with remaining parts taken from reference TRBV28 and TRBJ2-1, reads DVKVTQSSRYLVKRTGEKVFLECVQDMDHENMFWYRQDPGLGLRLIYFSYDVKMKEKGDIPEGYSVSREKKERFSLILESASTNQTSMYLCASSGVADSPYNEQFFGPGTRLTVL.

The chain joins TRBV6-2 or TRBV6-3 to TRBJ1-1, with D possibly matching TRBD1 (6 bases). The germline CDR1 and CDR2 sequences are MNHEY and SVGEGT. The V end was cut by 6 bases, the J end by 11 bases, with 13 bases between. This CDR3 has 11 residues. CDR3 residues: CASSYRERAFF. The CDR3, as DNA: TGTGCCAGCAGCTACAGGGAGCGGGCTTTCTTT.

The gene calls are TRBV19 and TRBJ2-5, with 8 bases aligning to TRBD2. The germline CDR1 and CDR2 sequences are LNHDA and SQIVND (reference sequence). V shed 6 bases, J shed 2 bases, and the junction held 8 bases outside the gene matches. The CDR3 sequence is 15 residues long. The CDR3 is CASRGTSRIQETQYF. CDR3 sequence (DNA): TGTGCCAGTAGAGGGACTAGTAGAATTCAAGAGACCCAGTACTTC.

This clonotype has at least ten counts. The V and J genes are TRBV5-1 and TRBJ2-2; the match to TRBD1 covers 8 bases. CDR3 size: 15 residues. Germline CDR1 SGHRS, CDR2 YFSETQ. The V gene end was trimmed by 2 bases and the J gene end by 3 bases; junction bases not matched to a gene: 3. The CDR3 loop is CASSFTGGDTGELFF. The CDR3 DNA sequence: TGCGCCAGCAGCTTTACAGGGGGAGACACCGGGGAGCTGTTTTTT.

The V call is TRBV5-1, the J call TRBJ1-5; a possible D gene is TRBD1 (5 bases). V dropped 0 bases and J dropped 4 bases, with 11 bases sitting between them. Germline V lookup: CDR1 SGHRS, CDR2 YFSETQ. This CDR3 has 15 residues. This CDR3 reads CASSLDVGGNQPQHF. The CDR3 region has the DNA TGCGCCAGCAGCTTGGATGTGGGGGGGAATCAGCCCCAGCATTTT.

This clonotype appeared a few times. J is TRBJ2-3 and V is TRBV5-1; TRBD1 is a possible D gene (6 bases). This CDR3 has 13 residues. Germline V gene data show CDR1 as SGHRS and CDR2 as YFSETQ. V dropped 3 bases and J dropped 6 bases, with 11 bases sitting between them. Here the CDR3 reads CASSWDKRDTQYF. CDR3 sequence (DNA): TGCGCCAGCAGCTGGGACAAAAGGGATACGCAGTATTTT.

This clonotype was seen more than once but under ten times. The chain joins TRBV7-8 to TRBJ2-5; 9 bases agree with TRBD2. CDR1 and CDR2 (germline): SGHVS, FQNEAQ. Trimming took 5 bases from V and 3 from J; bases not matched to a gene: 10. The CDR3 is 16 amino acids. CDR3 sequence: CASSPPGGGVKETQYF. DNA of the CDR3: TGTGCCAGCAGCCCGCCGGGCGGGGGGGTTAAAGAGACCCAGTACTTC.

This clonotype was detected a few times. This chain joins TRBV5-4 and TRBJ1-4; D unresolved. V lost 4 bases to trimming and J lost 3 bases, with 13 bases between them. The germline gives CDR1 SGHNT, CDR2 YYREEE (reference sequence). CDR3 size: 15 residues. CDR3 loop: CASSPPGAANEKLFF. CDR3 nucleotide sequence: TGTGCCAGCAGCCCGCCGGGCGCGGCTAATGAAAAACTGTTTTTT.

V usage is TRBV5-8 and J usage is TRBJ2-1, with D tentatively TRBD2 (5 bases). Germline-derived CDR1 and CDR2 are SGHTS and YDEGEE. V lost 5 bases, J lost 8 bases, and 20 bases lay in between. This CDR3 region has 15 residues. CDR3 region: CASRSGKQNRHEQFF. As DNA, the CDR3 is TGTGCCAGCAGGAGCGGAAAACAAAATCGGCATGAGCAGTTCTTC.

This sequence joins TRBV6-5 and TRBJ1-1; maybe TRBD1 (5 bases). V gave up 3 bases and J gave up 8 bases, with 22 bases separating them. Germline values: CDR1 MNHEY, CDR2 SVGAGI. The CDR3 covers 16 residues. The CDR3 reads CASSYSGARVRGEAFF. CDR3 in DNA: TGTGCCAGCAGTTATAGTGGGGCAAGGGTTAGGGGAGAAGCTTTCTTT.

This clonotype was counted only a few times. The rearrangement links TRBV5-1 to TRBJ2-7; TRBD1 matches at 11 bases. CDR1 SGHRS and CDR2 YFSETQ come from the germline V gene. J was trimmed by 7 bases and V by 0 bases; bases with no gene match: 3. CDR3 size: 14 residues. The CDR3 region is CASSLGTGGKEQYV. The CDR3 nucleotides read TGCGCCAGCAGCTTGGGGACAGGGGGCAAGGAGCAGTACGTC.

This clonotype was observed many times. The chain uses TRBV6-1 and TRBJ2-1; D may be TRBD1 or TRBD2 (5 bases each). This CDR3 spans 14 amino acids. Germline loops: CDR1 MNHNS, CDR2 SASEGT. With 2 bases removed from V and 6 bases from J, the gap between germline ends came to 11 bases. As DNA, the CDR3 is TGTGCCAGCAGTGAAATCGGGGCCCGCAATGAGCAGTTCTTC. This encodes CASSEIGARNEQFF.

The chain has TRBV4-3 and TRBJ2-6; D may correspond to TRBD1 or TRBD2 (6 bases each). This CDR3 has 17 residues. V lost 0 bases, J lost 2 bases, and 11 bases lay in between. Germline assignment: CDR1 LGHNA and CDR2 YSLEER. For the CDR3, the DNA is TGCGCCAGCAGCCAAGAATGGGGGGCTACTGGGGCCAACGTCCTGACTTTC. It yields the protein CASSQEWGATGANVLTF.

J is TRBJ1-6 and V is TRBV18, with 7 positions matching TRBD1. The CDR3 has 19 residues. Per the germline V gene, CDR1 is KGHSH and CDR2 is LQKENI. The V gene end was trimmed by 6 bases and the J gene end by 1 base; junction bases not matched to a gene: 15. CDR3 DNA sequence: TGTGCCAGCTCCCCAAGACAGGGTATGGCAAGTTCCTATAATTCACCCCTCCACTTT. Amino acids: CASSPRQGMASSYNSPLHF.

At least ten counts were recorded for this clonotype. V usage is TRBV6-1 and J usage is TRBJ2-2; D might be TRBD1 or TRBD2, each matching 5 bases. Per the germline V gene, CDR1 is MNHNS and CDR2 is SASEGT. V was clipped by 4 bases and J by 4 bases, with 13 bases between them. The CDR3 runs to 15 residues. CDR3 residues: CASSVRDGRTGELFF. The DNA of the CDR3 is TGTGCCAGCAGTGTCCGGGACGGTCGCACCGGGGAGCTGTTTTTT.

The chain couples TRBV4-1 to TRBJ1-5; 8 bases are shared with TRBD1. Trimming cost V 1 base and J 4 bases; bases outside gene matches: 6. The germline CDR1 and CDR2 sequences are MGHRA and YSYEKL. The CDR3 is 16 residues long. This CDR3 is CASSQGGQVFNQPQHF. The CDR3 bases are TGCGCCAGCAGCCAAGGGGGACAGGTTTTTAATCAGCCCCAGCATTTT.